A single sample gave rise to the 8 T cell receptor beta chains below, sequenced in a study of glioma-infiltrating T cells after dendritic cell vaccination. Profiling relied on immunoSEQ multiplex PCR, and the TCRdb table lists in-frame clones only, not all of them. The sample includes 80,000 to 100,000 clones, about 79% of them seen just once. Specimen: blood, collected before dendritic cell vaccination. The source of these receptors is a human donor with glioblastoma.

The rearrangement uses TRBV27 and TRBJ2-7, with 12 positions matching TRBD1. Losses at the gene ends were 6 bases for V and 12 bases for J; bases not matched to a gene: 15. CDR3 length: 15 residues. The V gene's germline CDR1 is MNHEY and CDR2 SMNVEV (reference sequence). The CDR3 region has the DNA TGTGCCAGCAGGACGACCGGGACAGGGGGCCCTCTGGGGTACTTC. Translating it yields CASRTTGTGGPLGYF.

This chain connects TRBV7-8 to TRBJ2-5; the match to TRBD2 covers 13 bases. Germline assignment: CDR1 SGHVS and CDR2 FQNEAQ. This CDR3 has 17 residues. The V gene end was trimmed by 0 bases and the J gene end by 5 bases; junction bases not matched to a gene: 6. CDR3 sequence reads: CASSLAGLAGVLETQYF. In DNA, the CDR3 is TGTGCCAGCAGCTTAGCCGGACTAGCGGGGGTTTTGGAGACCCAGTACTTC.

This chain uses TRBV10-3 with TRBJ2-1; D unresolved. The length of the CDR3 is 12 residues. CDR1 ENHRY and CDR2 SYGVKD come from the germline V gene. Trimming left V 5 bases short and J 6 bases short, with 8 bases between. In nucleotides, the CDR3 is TGTGCCATCAGTACAGCAAGCAATGAGCAGTTCTTC. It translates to CAISTASNEQFF.

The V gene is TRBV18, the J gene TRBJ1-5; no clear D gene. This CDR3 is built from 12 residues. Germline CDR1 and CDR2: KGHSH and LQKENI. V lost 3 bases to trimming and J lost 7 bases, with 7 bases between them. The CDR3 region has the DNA TGTGCCAGCTCACCTACGGGACAGCCCCAGCATTTT. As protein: CASSPTGQPQHF.

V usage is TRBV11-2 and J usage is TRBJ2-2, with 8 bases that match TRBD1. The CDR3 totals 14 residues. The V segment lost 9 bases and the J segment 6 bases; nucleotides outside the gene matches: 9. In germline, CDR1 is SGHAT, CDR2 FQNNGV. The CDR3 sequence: CASQAGGSAGELFF. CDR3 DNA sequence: TGTGCCAGTCAAGCAGGGGGCTCGGCCGGGGAGCTGTTTTTT.

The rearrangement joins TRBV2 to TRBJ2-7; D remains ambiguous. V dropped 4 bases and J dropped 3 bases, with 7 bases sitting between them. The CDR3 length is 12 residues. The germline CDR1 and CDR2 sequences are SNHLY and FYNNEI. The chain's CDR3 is CASSAAFYEQYF. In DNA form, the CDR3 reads TGTGCCAGCAGTGCTGCGTTCTACGAGCAGTACTTC.

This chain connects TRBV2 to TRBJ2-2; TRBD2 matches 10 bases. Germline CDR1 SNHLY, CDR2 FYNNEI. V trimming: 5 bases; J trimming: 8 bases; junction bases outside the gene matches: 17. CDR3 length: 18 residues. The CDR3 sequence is CASSPDQPGLASGGELFF. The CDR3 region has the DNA TGTGCCAGCAGTCCCGACCAACCGGGACTAGCGTCGGGTGGGGAGCTGTTTTTT.

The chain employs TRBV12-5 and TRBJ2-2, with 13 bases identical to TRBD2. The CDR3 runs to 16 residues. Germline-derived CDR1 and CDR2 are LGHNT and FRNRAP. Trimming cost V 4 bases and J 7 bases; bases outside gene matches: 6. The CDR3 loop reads CASGSGLAGAGGELFF. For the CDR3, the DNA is TGTGCTAGTGGTTCTGGACTAGCGGGAGCCGGCGGGGAGCTGTTTTTT.